The clone carrying this TCR beta chain was counted between two and nine times. The CDR3 is 16 residues long. J was trimmed by 5 bases and V by 4 bases; bases with no gene match: 8. Germline-derived CDR1 and CDR2 are MNHEY and SVGAGI. The data belong to a study of T cells after yellow fever vaccination. UMIs and a universal primer site were added when TCR cDNA was made by 5'RACE template switching. A single record per CDR3 protein comes from TCRdb applying MiXCR to the 5' RACE reads. The sample contains fewer than 350,000 distinct CDR3 sequences, roughly 8.7% of which appear only once. The chain combines TRBV6-5 with TRBJ2-2; 9 bases agree with TRBD2. This clonotype originated in a man aged 18 to 30 who received the YFV17D yellow fever vaccine. The input for sequencing was PBMCs, taken on the day of the first yellow fever vaccination. The CDR3 region is CASSSVAGVRTGELFF. The CDR3 nucleotides read TGTGCCAGCAGTTCCGTAGCGGGGGTGAGGACCGGGGAGCTGTTTTTT.